These 17 T cell receptor beta chains were all obtained from the same sample, sequenced in a study of blood T cell repertoires in COVID-19. Produced via immunoSEQ multiplex PCR; TCRdb's table is partial and in-frame only. The sample lists hundreds of thousands of clones; about 81% were seen once. Sequencing used peripheral blood. All receptors derive from a woman in her sixties with active or convalescent COVID-19.

This sequence joins TRBV29-1 and TRBJ2-7, with TRBD1 matching 7 bases. CDR1 and CDR2 (germline): SQVTM, ANQGSEA. V trimming: 3 bases; J trimming: 5 bases; junction bases outside the gene matches: 4. The CDR3 sequence is 12 residues long. DNA of the CDR3: TGCAGCGTTGATGTAACAGGGGACGAGCAGTACTTC. The encoded protein is CSVDVTGDEQYF.

The rearrangement links TRBV23-1 to TRBJ2-7, with TRBD1 as a possible D gene (6 bases). TRBV23-1 is reported as an ORF; its role is uncertain. Trimming left V 0 bases short and J 2 bases short, with 11 bases between. CDR3 length equals 15 residues. For the CDR3, the DNA is TGCGCCAGCAGTCAATCGAGACAGGTTACCTACGAGCAGTACTTC. Its protein product is CASSQSRQVTYEQYF.

The chain employs TRBV4-1 and TRBJ2-3, with TRBD2 matching 8 bases. V shed 0 bases and J 3 bases; nucleotides not matched to a gene: 14. CDR3 length: 19 amino acids. Germline V gives CDR1 MGHRA, CDR2 YSYEKL. The chain's CDR3 is CASSQEGMGTRSWTDTQYF. The CDR3 DNA reads TGCGCCAGCAGCCAAGAAGGCATGGGGACTAGAAGTTGGACAGATACGCAGTATTTT.

The chain is built from TRBV7-9 and TRBJ1-5; tentatively, D is TRBD1 (5 bases). The CDR3 totals 12 residues. Germline CDR1 and CDR2: SEHNR and FQNEAQ (reference sequence). With 1 base removed from V and 11 bases from J, the gap between germline ends came to 9 bases. As DNA, the CDR3 is TGTGCCAGCAGCTTAGATCAGGGATCCCAGCATTTT. Protein product: CASSLDQGSQHF.

CDR3 amino acids: CASTYRDRGAANYGYTF. In DNA, the CDR3 is TGTGCCAGTACCTACCGGGACAGGGGTGCCGCTAACTATGGCTACACCTTC. V and J are TRBV19 and TRBJ1-2; TRBD1 aligns across 10 bases. V was pared by 7 bases and J by 0 bases, with 11 bases of the junction left unmatched. Germline CDR1 is LNHDA and CDR2 is SQIVND (reference sequence). This CDR3 is built from 17 residues.

The chain combines TRBV5-8 with TRBJ2-7; D possibly corresponds to TRBD2 (5 bases). The CDR3 extends over 14 amino acids. Trimming stripped 2 bases from V and 2 bases from J, with 11 bases between. Germline V gene sequence: CDR1 SGHTS, CDR2 YDEGEE. The chain's CDR3 is CASSFRRGAYEQYF. The CDR3 DNA is TGTGCCAGCAGCTTCCGACGGGGAGCCTACGAGCAGTACTTC. Supplemented by reference TRBV5-8 and TRBJ2-7, the full variable domain reads EAGVTQSPTHLIKTRGQQATLRCSPISGHTSVYWYQQALGLGLQFLLWYDEGEERNRGNFPPRFSGRQFPNYSSELNVNALELEDSALYLCASSFRRGAYEQYFGPGTRLTVT.

The CDR3 protein is CASSPLTYRGYNEQFF. CDR3 sequence (DNA): TGTGCCAGCTCACCCTTGACCTACAGGGGCTACAATGAGCAGTTCTTC. V gene TRBV18 combines with J gene TRBJ2-1; 7 bases align to TRBD1. V lost 3 bases, J lost 3 bases, and 8 bases stayed unmatched. Germline V gene sequence: CDR1 KGHSH, CDR2 LQKENI. The CDR3 runs to 16 residues.

The rearrangement joins TRBV2 to TRBJ2-7, with a weak D call TRBD1 (6 bases). V was pared by 6 bases and J by 2 bases, with 17 bases between. The length of the CDR3 is 15 residues. Per germline, CDR1 SNHLY and CDR2 FYNNEI. As DNA, the CDR3 is TGTGCCAGCAGACAGACTTGGGACACCGCCTACGAGCAGTACTTC. Its protein product is CASRQTWDTAYEQYF.

The gene calls are TRBV7-2 and TRBJ1-1; a weak D match, TRBD1 (5 bases). V was trimmed by 3 bases and J by 9 bases, leaving 8 bases between them. The CDR3 has 11 residues. In germline, CDR1 is SGHTA, CDR2 FQGNSA. The CDR3 reads CASSFQGKAFF. The CDR3 region has the DNA TGTGCCAGCAGCTTTCAGGGTAAAGCTTTCTTT.

The gene calls are TRBV28 and TRBJ2-3, with 10 bases aligning to TRBD1. The V and J ends lost 6 bases and 0 bases, in that order; junction bases with no gene match: 6. The germline V gene encodes CDR1 MDHEN and CDR2 SYDVKM. This CDR3 has 16 residues. CDR3 sequence (DNA): TGTGCCAGCAGGTCGGACAGGGGGATTAGCACAGATACGCAGTATTTT. Its translation is CASRSDRGISTDTQYF.

This clone was seen a single time. The chain employs TRBV7-2 and TRBJ1-2; 10 nucleotides line up with TRBD1. Unmatched junction bases numbered 0, after V lost 1 base and J lost 7 bases. Germline V gives CDR1 SGHTA, CDR2 FQGNSA. The length of the CDR3 is 13 residues. The CDR3 spells CASSLGQGAGYTF. In DNA, the CDR3 is TGTGCCAGCAGCTTAGGACAGGGGGCTGGCTACACCTTC.

The chain employs TRBV7-8 and TRBJ2-2, with D perhaps matching TRBD1 (8 bases). Trimming took 5 bases from V and 4 from J, leaving 14 bases between them. CDR1 is SGHVS, CDR2 FQNEAQ, per germline. The CDR3 length is 15 residues. CDR3 loop: CASSPYRGGTGELFF. Written as DNA, the CDR3 is TGTGCCAGCAGCCCCTACAGGGGGGGCACCGGGGAGCTGTTTTTT.

The chain has TRBV10-3 and TRBJ2-5; 7 positions match TRBD1. The CDR3 covers 13 residues. Germline CDR1 ENHRY, CDR2 SYGVKD. Unmatched junction bases numbered 2, after V lost 4 bases and J lost 3 bases. The CDR3 DNA reads as TGTGCCATCAGTGGACAGGGAGAAGAGACCCAGTACTTC. Amino acid sequence: CAISGQGEETQYF.

Regarding this clone: A much more abundant neighbour one base away suggests this may be a read error. The chain combines TRBV11-1 with TRBJ2-2, with TRBD1 identical over 7 bases. The J segment lost 3 bases and the V segment lost 3 bases, leaving 1 base of the junction unmatched. Germline loops: CDR1 SGHAT, CDR2 FQDESV (reference sequence). This CDR3 is 14 amino acids long. Written as DNA, the CDR3 is TGTGCCAGCAGCTTCGACAGGGACACCGGGGAGCTGTTTTTT. Protein: CASSFDRDTGELFF.

The chain employs TRBV5-6 and TRBJ2-5; TRBD2 matches at 15 bases. V lost 3 bases, J lost 9 bases, and 3 bases stayed unmatched. This CDR3 region has 14 residues. From germline, CDR1 is SGHDT and CDR2 YYEEEE. CDR3 in amino acids: CASSWRTSGGAQYF. DNA for the CDR3: TGTGCCAGCAGCTGGAGGACTAGCGGGGGGGCCCAGTACTTC.

This chain joins TRBV9 and TRBJ2-7; 9 nucleotides line up with TRBD1. The CDR3 has 16 amino acids. J lost 1 base, V lost 0 bases, and 5 bases had no gene match. Germline assignment: CDR1 SGDLS and CDR2 YYNGEE. The CDR3 here is CASSVGPGTGSYEQYF. The CDR3 bases are TGTGCCAGCAGCGTAGGACCCGGGACAGGGTCCTACGAGCAGTACTTC. Supplemented by reference TRBV9 and TRBJ2-7, the full variable domain reads DSGVTQTPKHLITATGQRVTLRCSPRSGDLSVYWYQQSLDQGLQFLIQYYNGEERAKGNILERFSAQQFPDLHSELNLSSLELGDSALYFCASSVGPGTGSYEQYFGPGTRLTVT.

The chain uses TRBV28 and TRBJ2-5, with unresolved D. CDR3 length: 15 residues. Germline CDR1 MDHEN, CDR2 SYDVKM. V gave up 5 bases and J gave up 4 bases, with 17 bases separating them. CDR3 sequence (DNA): TGTGCCAGCAGTAGAGCCGAGGCAGCGAGAGAGACCCAGTACTTC. It specifies CASSRAEAARETQYF.